The rows below give T cell receptor beta chains drawn from one sample of a study of vaccination effects on CD4 cells after COVID-19. TCRdb's copy holds only in-frame clones and misses some; the assay was immunoSEQ multiplex PCR. The sample gives fewer than 30,000 clones, over 70% of which show up once; less than 9% is in the top ten. Which antigens these TCRs recognize remains unknown. Sequencing used CD4+ T cells from PBMCs cultured with SARS-CoV-2 spike peptides, obtained after COVID-19 vaccination. These receptor sequences come from a human donor who received a COVID-19 vaccine. Both conserved end residues are part of each CDR3.

V gene: TRBV6-5; J gene: TRBJ1-3; CDR3 protein: CASSTTGFLGNTIYF
V gene: TRBV3-1/TRBV3-2; J gene: TRBJ2-1; CDR3 protein: CASSQHTYPGGPSGNEQFF
V gene: TRBV9; J gene: TRBJ2-1; CDR3 protein: CASSVGGLAGVGEQFF
V gene: TRBV6-1; J gene: TRBJ1-2; CDR3 protein: CASSELTGPNYGYTF
V gene: TRBV3-1/TRBV3-2; J gene: TRBJ1-6; CDR3 protein: CASSQEGDSPLHF
V gene: TRBV30; J gene: TRBJ2-5; CDR3 protein: CAWSVTGWMETQYF
V gene: TRBV2; J gene: TRBJ2-4; CDR3 protein: CASSDPIGDRKNIQYF
V gene: TRBV5-8; J gene: TRBJ1-3; CDR3 protein: CASSLGRSSGNTIYF
V gene: TRBV7-8; J gene: TRBJ2-7; CDR3 protein: CASSRRRDKDYEQYF
V gene: TRBV25-1; J gene: TRBJ2-7; CDR3 protein: CASGLDPGGQYF
V gene: TRBV19; J gene: TRBJ1-1; CDR3 protein: CASSAARGTGQGNMNTEAFF
V gene: TRBV5-6; J gene: TRBJ1-2; CDR3 protein: CASSLDRGAHGYTF
V gene: TRBV14; J gene: TRBJ2-7; CDR3 protein: CASSRLAYYEQYF
V gene: TRBV7-9; J gene: TRBJ2-7; CDR3 protein: CASSPKMAGTSYEQYF
V gene: TRBV6-5; J gene: TRBJ2-7; CDR3 protein: CASTPGTMYEQYF
V gene: TRBV2; J gene: TRBJ1-1; CDR3 protein: CASMGGAPNTEAFF
V gene: TRBV6-5; J gene: TRBJ2-5; CDR3 protein: CASSPGLYQETQYF
V gene: TRBV6-5; J gene: TRBJ1-6; CDR3 protein: CASSYSKRSGSPLHF
V gene: TRBV5-1; J gene: TRBJ2-5; CDR3 protein: CASSWGAGSRTQETQYF
V gene: TRBV7-9; J gene: TRBJ2-2; CDR3 protein: CASSPRVDTGELFF
V gene: TRBV6-5; J gene: TRBJ2-7; CDR3 protein: CASSFSGGPNEQYF
V gene: TRBV7-9; J gene: TRBJ2-2; CDR3 protein: CASSWGDSNTGELFF
V gene: TRBV29-1; J gene: TRBJ2-7; CDR3 protein: CSVPRVLAGVAYEQYF
V gene: TRBV30; J gene: TRBJ1-6; CDR3 protein: CAWSVKGGVSPLHF
V gene: TRBV7-8; J gene: TRBJ2-2; CDR3 protein: CASSLVGQPGPGELFF
V gene: TRBV27; J gene: TRBJ1-5; CDR3 protein: CASSLSTGGNQPQHF
V gene: TRBV11-3; J gene: TRBJ2-5; CDR3 protein: CASSLSQGAETQYF
V gene: TRBV27; J gene: TRBJ2-1; CDR3 protein: CASSLLTGKGEQFF
V gene: TRBV7-9; J gene: TRBJ1-5; CDR3 protein: CASSFSDYQPQHF
V gene: TRBV6-5; J gene: TRBJ2-1; CDR3 protein: CASSYPRQGENEQFF
V gene: TRBV20-1; J gene: TRBJ2-5; CDR3 protein: CSAPTLETQYF
V gene: TRBV27; J gene: TRBJ2-2; CDR3 protein: CASTSWGGAGTGELFF
V gene: TRBV3-1/TRBV3-2; J gene: TRBJ2-5; CDR3 protein: CASSPTGLAMGAQYF
V gene: TRBV18; J gene: TRBJ1-4; CDR3 protein: CASSRDGNEKLFF
V gene: TRBV2; J gene: TRBJ2-3; CDR3 protein: CASSWDTQYF
V gene: TRBV10-3; J gene: TRBJ2-1; CDR3 protein: CAITGGLGNEQFF
V gene: TRBV5-6; J gene: TRBJ1-1; CDR3 protein: CASSRDTSEAFF
V gene: TRBV5-6; J gene: TRBJ2-1; CDR3 protein: CASSFGYEGRNEQFF
V gene: TRBV6-5; J gene: TRBJ1-1; CDR3 protein: CASSYSTQGDTEAFF
V gene: TRBV5-4; J gene: TRBJ2-6; CDR3 protein: CASSLEAPLGVLTF
V gene: TRBV30; J gene: TRBJ2-1; CDR3 protein: CAWSTVPSGGVHEQFF
V gene: TRBV19; J gene: TRBJ1-5; CDR3 protein: CASSRGGLTSSNQPQHF
V gene: TRBV5-4; J gene: TRBJ2-5; CDR3 protein: CATSPRASSETQYF
V gene: TRBV29-1; J gene: TRBJ2-1; CDR3 protein: CSVEEQLYNEQFF
V gene: TRBV27; J gene: TRBJ2-7; CDR3 protein: CASGARGLSTRQYF
V gene: TRBV28; J gene: TRBJ1-3; CDR3 protein: CASRSDSASSGNTIYF
V gene: TRBV3-1/TRBV3-2; J gene: TRBJ1-4; CDR3 protein: CASSQDSARGTPNEKLFF
V gene: TRBV29-1; J gene: TRBJ2-7; CDR3 protein: CSAIGATSGGPISYEQYF
V gene: TRBV4-1; J gene: TRBJ1-4; CDR3 protein: CASSQASGGREKLFF
V gene: TRBV5-1; J gene: TRBJ2-7; CDR3 protein: CASSPPGTSGRPAYEQYF
V gene: TRBV5-1; J gene: TRBJ2-2; CDR3 protein: CASSPEVGGGGELFF